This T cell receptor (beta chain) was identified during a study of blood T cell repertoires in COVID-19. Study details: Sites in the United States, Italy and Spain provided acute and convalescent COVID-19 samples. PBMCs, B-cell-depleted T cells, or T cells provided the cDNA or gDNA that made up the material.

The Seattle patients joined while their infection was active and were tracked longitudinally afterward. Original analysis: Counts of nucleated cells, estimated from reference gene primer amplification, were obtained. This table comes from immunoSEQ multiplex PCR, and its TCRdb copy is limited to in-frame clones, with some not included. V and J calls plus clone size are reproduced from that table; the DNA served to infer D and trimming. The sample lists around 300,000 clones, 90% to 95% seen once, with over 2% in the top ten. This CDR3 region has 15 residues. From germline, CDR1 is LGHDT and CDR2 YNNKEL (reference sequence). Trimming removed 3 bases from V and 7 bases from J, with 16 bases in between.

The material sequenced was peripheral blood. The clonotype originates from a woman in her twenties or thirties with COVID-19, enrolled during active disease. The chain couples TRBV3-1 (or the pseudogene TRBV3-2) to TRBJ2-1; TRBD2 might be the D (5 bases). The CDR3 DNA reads TGTGCCAGCAGCCACCGTGAGGGCCGACAAAATGAGCAGTTCTTC. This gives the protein CASSHREGRQNEQFF.